What follows describes a single T cell receptor (beta chain). Its antigen is currently not known. Base qualities are not at hand, and no much larger clone is one base apart. RNA was extracted using the RNeasy kit, and roughly 0.45 to 1 microgram was reverse transcribed with random hexamers. The immunoSEQ multiplex PCR assay, which covers 54 Vbeta and 13 Jbeta segments, was used to amplify TCR beta CDR3 regions. Bias from PCR amplification was corrected by using a synthetic template baseline for primer optimization and for computational correction. The authors processed their data as follows. Reads were assigned to V, D and J genes according to IMGT and analyzed in immunoSEQ Analyzer, with only productive sequences retained. Clonality was calculated as one minus the Shannon entropy normalized by log2 of the number of productive unique sequences. For each patient and control, public and private clones were evaluated among the 100 most prevalent clones. Susac-specific clones were defined as absent from healthy and MS cohorts, roughly 1,100 published viral clones and other ImmuneACCESS disease sequences. TCRdb reprocessing: public reads trimmed at Q25 with fastp, clones called with MiXCR, in-frame beta chains kept. Entries that share a CDR3 protein sequence are merged under the most common genes and DNA. For this entry, the V and J calls and clone size follow TCRdb and not the study's own pipeline. Recorded for this sample are 110,000 to 150,000 distinct CDR3 sequences; around 95% of them occurred a single time. The ten top clones hold around 0.08% of the sample.

The source of the sample is a study of CD8 T cells in Susac syndrome (dated by TCRdb to about 2019). For the wider study: Among the sequenced Susac syndrome patients, roughly six had clinically active disease and eight were in clinical remission. At blood withdrawal, Susac syndrome patients were therapy-naive, treated with corticosteroids (with IVIg additionally given to some), or treated with IVIg alone. The study used repertoire sequencing to test whether antigen drove CD8+ T cell activation and differentiation in Susac syndrome. Broader findings and caveats from the paper: The study acknowledged that relatively few individuals were included in the TCR sequencing and HLA analysis. In the CD4+ T cell repertoire of Susac syndrome patients, clonal expansion was not detected.

Peripheral blood CD8+ and CD4+ T cells from healthy donors, Susac syndrome patients and multiple sclerosis patients were profiled using high-throughput TCR beta sequencing. The Susac syndrome patients fulfilled recently defined diagnostic criteria for either definite or probable disease. Bulk CD8+ and CD4+ T cells were purified by magnetic negative isolation, whereas CD8+ TEMRA cells were enriched by FACS. Blood was collected in EDTA tubes and processed within 24 hours, with PBMCs isolated through density gradient centrifugation. PBMCs intended for TCR sequencing were frozen in liquid nitrogen and were later thawed in a 37 degrees C water bath. The sorted or isolated CD4+, CD8+ and CD8+ TEMRA cells reached a purity of at least 90%. The V end gives up 5 bases and the J end 2 bases, leaving 9 bases in the junction not matched to a gene. The CDR3 numbers 16 residues from cysteine through phenylalanine. Only the CDR3 DNA is retained, 48 bases long and in frame from the first base.

The V and J genes are TRBV12-3 or TRBV12-4 and TRBJ1-5, with TRBD1 matching 7 junction bases. Material: CD4+ T cells from PBMCs. The TCR comes from a human donor with Susac syndrome. The nucleotides read TGTGCCAGCAGTGGCTTCCCCGGGACAGGCAATCAGCCCCAGCATTTT. This sequence encodes CASSGFPGTGNQPQHF.